This T cell receptor beta chain is drawn from a study of blood T cell repertoires in COVID-19. Study-level information: Sources were T cells, B-cell-depleted T cells, or PBMCs; the material itself was cDNA or gDNA.

Profiling relied on immunoSEQ multiplex PCR, and the TCRdb table lists in-frame clones only, not all of them. The sample has a few hundred thousand clones; roughly 90% are singletons. The CDR3 spans 15 residues. The V gene's germline CDR1 is SGHNT and CDR2 YYREEE (reference sequence). Trimming removed 2 bases at V and 1 base at J, with 11 bases between. This receptor was obtained from a woman younger than 45 with COVID-19, enrolled during active disease. The sample consisted of peripheral blood. The rearrangement links TRBV5-4 to TRBJ2-3; D is perhaps TRBD2 (6 bases). The CDR3 here is CASSLRPGGTDTQYF. DNA of the CDR3: TGTGCCAGCAGCTTACGACCGGGAGGCACAGATACGCAGTATTTT.